A single sample is the source of the 25 T cell receptor beta chains below, sequenced in a study of radiotherapy plus CTLA-4 blockade in lung cancer. Sequencing was performed with immunoSEQ multiplex PCR; in TCRdb, only in-frame clones are kept and a portion is missing. This sample yields some 18,000 clones, of which roughly 83% are seen a single time; 23% belongs to the top ten. Specimen: peripheral blood, collected from a patient treated with radiotherapy plus ipilimumab. These receptors came from a human donor with non-small cell lung cancer whose response to radiotherapy plus ipilimumab could not be evaluated.

The chain joins TRBV5-1 to TRBJ1-1, with D uncertain. Per germline, CDR1 SGHRS and CDR2 YFSETQ. Deletions cut 0 bases from V and 3 bases from J, with 9 bases between. There are 14 residues in the CDR3. For the CDR3, the DNA is TGCGCCAGCAGCTTGGGGTGGCAGGACACTGAAGCTTTCTTT. Translating it yields CASSLGWQDTEAFF.

The rearrangement links TRBV6-1 to TRBJ2-5; TRBD1 is a possible D gene (5 bases). This CDR3 region has 18 residues. CDR1 is MNHNS and CDR2 is SASEGT in the germline V gene. The V and J ends lost 2 bases and 4 bases respectively, with 23 bases between them. CDR3 DNA: TGTGCCAGCAGTGAATTCCTCCGGGCTCTGTCAAGGGGAGAGACCCAGTACTTC. As protein: CASSEFLRALSRGETQYF.

The V gene is TRBV9, the J gene TRBJ2-5; 10 positions agree with TRBD1. This CDR3 contains 15 residues. CDR1 and CDR2 from the germline V gene are SGDLS and YYNGEE. V gave up 4 bases and J gave up 5 bases; unmatched junction bases: 8. The DNA of the CDR3 is TGTGCCAGCAGCTCTTCGGACAGGGGGTGGGAGACCCAGTACTTC. This translates into CASSSSDRGWETQYF.

This chain links TRBV5-1 with TRBJ1-2; 7 bases match TRBD1. Unmatched junction bases numbered 7, after V lost 3 bases and J lost 2 bases. This CDR3 comprises 15 residues. Germline CDR1 is SGHRS and CDR2 is YFSETQ. The CDR3 nucleotides are TGCGCCAGCAGCTCGGGACAGCCCCCAAACTATGGCTACACCTTC. Its translation: CASSSGQPPNYGYTF.

The genes are TRBV5-4 and TRBJ2-5; TRBD2 agrees at 8 bases. There are 14 residues in the CDR3. V trimming: 2 bases; J trimming: 5 bases; junction bases outside the gene matches: 5. Germline assignment: CDR1 SGHNT and CDR2 YYREEE (reference sequence). The CDR3 region has the DNA TGTGCCAGCAGCTTAGCGGGAGTTGGGGAGACCCAGTACTTC. As protein: CASSLAGVGETQYF.

The table lists this clone with a count of one. V is TRBV10-3 and J is TRBJ2-1; D is possibly TRBD2 (6 bases). Trimming stripped 4 bases from V and 9 bases from J, with 13 bases between. Germline loops: CDR1 ENHRY, CDR2 SYGVKD. The CDR3 is 13 amino acids. CDR3 amino acids: CAISVPGLSEQFF. CDR3 coding DNA: TGTGCCATCAGTGTCCCGGGACTCAGTGAGCAGTTCTTC.

This chain joins TRBV5-1 and TRBJ2-1; tentatively, D is TRBD1 (5 bases). V lost 0 bases to trimming and J lost 0 bases, with 10 bases between them. This CDR3 region has 16 residues. Germline CDR1 reads SGHRS; CDR2 reads YFSETQ. CDR3 sequence: CASSLATGSSYNEQFF. The CDR3 bases are TGCGCCAGCAGCTTGGCCACAGGTAGCTCCTACAATGAGCAGTTCTTC.

CDR3 loop: CAISESNYRDEKLFF. Here the CDR3 DNA reads TGTGCCATCAGTGAGTCGAATTACAGGGATGAAAAACTGTTTTTT. The rearrangement links TRBV10-3 to TRBJ1-4, with TRBD1 as a possible D gene (6 bases). The V end lost 0 bases, the J end lost 6 bases, and 11 bases lay between the germline ends. The CDR3 contains 15 residues. The germline gives CDR1 ENHRY, CDR2 SYGVKD.

The J gene is TRBJ2-3, the V gene TRBV6-4; 8 bases map to TRBD1. This CDR3 region has 16 residues. CDR1 and CDR2 (germline): MRHNA, SNTAGT. J was trimmed by 3 bases and V by 5 bases; bases with no gene match: 10. The DNA for the CDR3 is TGTGCCAGCAGTTTCGACAGGGGCGGTGAAACAGATACGCAGTATTTT. It is translated as CASSFDRGGETDTQYF.

The chain recombines TRBV6-1 with TRBJ2-3, with 7 bases identical to TRBD2. J gave up 1 base and V 0 bases, and 10 bases lay outside the gene matches. Germline CDR1 MNHNS, CDR2 SASEGT. The CDR3 covers 18 residues. The CDR3 DNA sequence: TGTGCCAGCAGTGAAGCTGGCGGGGGAGCCCCCGGCACAGATACGCAGTATTTT. Translation gives CASSEAGGGAPGTDTQYF.

This clone showed up just once. The rearrangement uses TRBV20-1 and TRBJ2-1; no firm D call. The germline gives CDR1 DFQATT, CDR2 SNEGSKA (reference sequence). Deletions cut 3 bases from V and 8 bases from J, with 8 bases between. There are 11 residues in the CDR3. This chain's CDR3 is CSARGRHEQFF. The CDR3 bases are TGCAGTGCTAGGGGCCGCCATGAGCAGTTCTTC.

This clone was seen once. The CDR3 spells CASSPPGRGDTGELFF. CDR3 nucleotide sequence: TGTGCCAGCTCACCACCGGGCAGGGGTGACACCGGGGAGCTGTTTTTT. The V call is TRBV18, the J call TRBJ2-2; perhaps TRBD1 as D (6 bases). Germline V gene lookup returns CDR1 KGHSH and CDR2 LQKENI. Trimming stripped 0 bases from V and 3 bases from J, with 11 bases between. CDR3 length: 16 amino acids.

The CDR3 loop is CASSRGQGDFEQYF. CDR3 DNA sequence: TGTGCCAGCTCGCGAGGACAGGGGGATTTCGAGCAGTACTTC. The chain joins TRBV18 to TRBJ2-7; the match to TRBD1 covers 10 bases. This CDR3 region has 14 residues. The V segment lost 6 bases and the J segment 6 bases; nucleotides outside the gene matches: 8. CDR1 and CDR2 (germline): KGHSH, LQKENI.

This rearrangement joins TRBV19 to TRBJ1-5; D gene uncertain. With 6 bases removed from V and 5 bases from J, the gap between germline ends came to 17 bases. This CDR3 has 15 residues. The germline gives CDR1 LNHDA, CDR2 SQIVND (reference sequence). As DNA, the CDR3 is TGTGCCAGTAGACGAGACAACCCGTCGGATCAGCCCCAGCATTTT. This sequence encodes CASRRDNPSDQPQHF. Together with reference TRBV19 and TRBJ1-5, the CDR3 gives the full variable domain: DGGITQSPKYLFRKEGQNVTLSCEQNLNHDAMYWYRQDPGQGLRLIYYSQIVNDFQKGDIAEGYSVSREKKESFPLTVTSAQKNPTAFYLCASRRDNPSDQPQHFGDGTRLSIL.

V and J are TRBV7-2 and TRBJ2-5; D may be TRBD1 (6 bases). Germline V lookup: CDR1 SGHTA, CDR2 FQGNSA. Trimming cost V 5 bases and J 5 bases, with 15 bases left between them. The CDR3 contains 14 residues. The CDR3 loop is CASSVGPQGETQYF. CDR3 DNA: TGTGCCAGCAGCGTCGGGCCCCAGGGGGAGACCCAGTACTTC.

The CDR3, as DNA: TGCGCCAGCAGCTTGGCCGGGGGGGGAGATACGCAGTATTTT. Residues: CASSLAGGGDTQYF. The V gene is TRBV5-1, the J gene TRBJ2-3, with 8 bases matching TRBD2. The CDR3 contains 14 residues. The V and J ends lost 0 bases and 5 bases, in that order; junction bases with no gene match: 2. Germline V gene sequence: CDR1 SGHRS, CDR2 YFSETQ.

This clone appeared once. This chain uses TRBV5-6 with TRBJ2-7; maybe TRBD2 (6 bases). The CDR3 sequence is 16 residues long. Germline V gene data show CDR1 as SGHDT and CDR2 as YYEEEE. Trimming took 2 bases from V and 1 from J, leaving 16 bases between them. The CDR3 here is CASSFGYSGPSYEQYF. As DNA, the CDR3 is TGTGCCAGCAGCTTCGGCTACAGCGGGCCTTCCTACGAGCAGTACTTC.

The genes are TRBV2 and TRBJ2-7, with 10 bases aligning to TRBD1. Per germline, CDR1 SNHLY and CDR2 FYNNEI. With V trimmed by 5 bases and J by 2 bases, 3 bases remained unmatched. The CDR3 is 14 amino acids. CDR3 in amino acids: CASSRDRGTYEQYF. The CDR3 nucleotides are TGTGCCAGCAGTCGGGACAGGGGTACCTACGAGCAGTACTTC.

This sequence joins TRBV19 and TRBJ1-1; a weak D match, TRBD1 (5 bases). Trimming cost V 5 bases and J 1 base, with 11 bases left between them. This CDR3 is built from 14 residues. The germline gives CDR1 LNHDA, CDR2 SQIVND (reference sequence). This chain's CDR3 is CASSPQGWNTEAFF. The CDR3 region has the DNA TGTGCCAGTAGTCCTCAGGGATGGAACACTGAAGCTTTCTTT.

The CDR3 DNA follows: TGCGCCAGCAGCCAAGATGTGGGGGCAAATGAAAAACTGTTTTTT. It is translated as CASSQDVGANEKLFF. The chain has TRBV4-1 and TRBJ1-4, with D possibly matching TRBD1 (6 bases). The germline CDR1 and CDR2 sequences are MGHRA and YSYEKL. V was cut by 0 bases and J by 5 bases, with 10 bases left in between. There are 15 residues in the CDR3.

In regard to this clone: No DNA is shown, since the ends of the CDR3 on it are uncertain; the CDR3 is the one TCRdb lists. The chain carries TRBV5-5 and TRBJ2-7; TRBD1 is the table's D call, not checked against the DNA. The germline V gene has CDR1 SGHKS and CDR2 YYEKEE (reference sequence). 16 amino acids form the CDR3, both terminal residues included. The CDR3 spells CASSSSPDRELNEQYF.

The chain has TRBV4-1 and TRBJ1-6; D not certain. This CDR3 spans 16 amino acids. The ends were cut back, 1 base at V and 9 bases at J, with 16 bases in the middle. The germline V gene has CDR1 MGHRA and CDR2 YSYEKL. Written as DNA, the CDR3 is TGCGCCAGCAGCCAAGTAGCCGGAGATATGGGTTCACCCCTCCACTTT. Translating it yields CASSQVAGDMGSPLHF.

This chain joins TRBV5-1 and TRBJ2-3; 8 bases fit TRBD1. The V segment lost 4 bases and the J segment 0 bases; nucleotides outside the gene matches: 7. The V gene's germline CDR1 is SGHRS and CDR2 YFSETQ. The CDR3 sequence is 16 residues long. This chain's CDR3 is CASSLIDRGSTDTQYF. CDR3 nucleotide sequence: TGCGCCAGCAGCCTGATCGACAGGGGAAGCACAGATACGCAGTATTTT.

About this clone: A read error may produce the germline difference seen at one junction end. This sample also contains other DNA sequences that code for the same CDR3. The chain carries TRBV18 and TRBJ2-1, with 9 bases lining up with TRBD2. This CDR3 has 16 amino acids. The germline V gene has CDR1 KGHSH and CDR2 LQKENI. The CDR3 loop is CASSPVRGGDYNEQFF. CDR3 nucleotides: TGTGCCAGCTCACCTGTCCGCGGGGGGGACTACAACGAGCAGTTCTTC.

This chain joins TRBV7-2 and TRBJ2-7; tentatively, D is TRBD1 (6 bases). The CDR3 loop spans 14 amino acids. Per the germline V gene, CDR1 is SGHTA and CDR2 is FQGNSA. V lost 5 bases and J lost 7, with 18 bases in between. CDR3 sequence (DNA): TGTGCCAGCAGCCGGGACACGCTCCGTAGAGAGCAGTACTTC. Its protein is CASSRDTLRREQYF.